These 7 T cell receptor beta chains originate from one sample sequenced in a study of identical twins. One entry per CDR3 protein, called by TCRdb with MiXCR from the 5' RACE reads. The sample has 600,000 to 700,000 distinct CDR3 sequences, around 20% seen once. These data were also filed under a second study, of T cells expressing NK-cell markers.

Material for sequencing was PBMCs. These receptors originate from a woman aged 18 to 35 in good health.

This clonotype was detected ten times or more. This chain connects TRBV19 to TRBJ2-1, with TRBD2 as a possible D gene (6 bases). The germline CDR1 and CDR2 sequences are LNHDA and SQIVND (reference sequence). This CDR3 is built from 15 residues. V lost 7 bases, J lost 2 bases, and 15 bases lay in between. The CDR3 bases are TGTGCCAGTACCTTTAGCGGAAGGACCTACAATGAGCAGTTCTTC. Amino acid sequence: CASTFSGRTYNEQFF.

Notes on this clonotype: Its ends do not fully match the called genes, so a read error is possible. This chain joins TRBV15 and TRBJ2-7, with TRBD1 matching 10 bases. Germline V gene data show CDR1 as LNHNV and CDR2 as YYDKDF (reference sequence). This CDR3 is 14 amino acids long. The CDR3: CTTSRTGGTYEQYF. The CDR3 region has the DNA TGTACCACCAGTCGGACAGGGGGGACCTACGAGCAGTACTTC.

This clonotype was detected a few times. The chain links TRBV5-6 to TRBJ2-7; TRBD1 or TRBD2 may be the D gene (5 bases each). Germline-derived CDR1 and CDR2 are SGHDT and YYEEEE. Trimming cost V 3 bases and J 3 bases, with 13 bases left between them. This CDR3 is built from 14 residues. CDR3 nucleotides: TGTGCCAGCAGCTGGGGGTCCAGACGCTACGAGCAGTACTTC. Translating it yields CASSWGSRRYEQYF.

This clonotype was detected only a few times. J is TRBJ2-3 and V is TRBV7-9; 8 positions match TRBD2. The V and J ends lost 8 bases and 6 bases, in that order; junction bases with no gene match: 13. The CDR3 loop spans 15 amino acids. The germline gives CDR1 SEHNR, CDR2 FQNEAQ (reference sequence). The CDR3 sequence is CASRSRLAGGDTQYF. The DNA of the CDR3 is TGTGCCAGCCGCTCGCGACTTGCGGGGGGTGATACGCAGTATTTT.

This clonotype was detected a few times. This chain joins TRBV5-5 and TRBJ2-2, with D perhaps given as TRBD1 or TRBD2 (5 bases each). Trimming left V 4 bases short and J 2 bases short, with 9 bases between. In germline, CDR1 is SGHKS, CDR2 YYEKEE (reference sequence). The CDR3 is 14 amino acids. The CDR3 protein is CASSRGHNTGELFF. CDR3 nucleotides: TGTGCCAGCAGCCGGGGCCACAACACCGGGGAGCTGTTTTTT.

A few counts support this clonotype. The CDR3 nucleotides read TGTGCCAGCAGCCGCCAGGTCGAGCGGGAAGTTTACGAGCAGTACTTC. Residues: CASSRQVEREVYEQYF. The chain employs TRBV7-2 and TRBJ2-7; 7 bases match TRBD2. Germline loops: CDR1 SGHTA, CDR2 FQGNSA. CDR3 length equals 16 residues. J lost 4 bases, V lost 5 bases, and 14 bases had no gene match.

Worth noting for this clonotype: A read error may produce the germline difference seen at one junction end. The genes are TRBV12-3 or TRBV12-4 and TRBJ2-1, with D tentatively TRBD1 or TRBD2 (5 bases each). The CDR3 runs to 14 residues. CDR3: CASSSAQSRLARGF. The CDR3, as DNA: TGTGCCAGCAGTTCGGCCCAGTCTCGACTCGCGAGGGGATTC.